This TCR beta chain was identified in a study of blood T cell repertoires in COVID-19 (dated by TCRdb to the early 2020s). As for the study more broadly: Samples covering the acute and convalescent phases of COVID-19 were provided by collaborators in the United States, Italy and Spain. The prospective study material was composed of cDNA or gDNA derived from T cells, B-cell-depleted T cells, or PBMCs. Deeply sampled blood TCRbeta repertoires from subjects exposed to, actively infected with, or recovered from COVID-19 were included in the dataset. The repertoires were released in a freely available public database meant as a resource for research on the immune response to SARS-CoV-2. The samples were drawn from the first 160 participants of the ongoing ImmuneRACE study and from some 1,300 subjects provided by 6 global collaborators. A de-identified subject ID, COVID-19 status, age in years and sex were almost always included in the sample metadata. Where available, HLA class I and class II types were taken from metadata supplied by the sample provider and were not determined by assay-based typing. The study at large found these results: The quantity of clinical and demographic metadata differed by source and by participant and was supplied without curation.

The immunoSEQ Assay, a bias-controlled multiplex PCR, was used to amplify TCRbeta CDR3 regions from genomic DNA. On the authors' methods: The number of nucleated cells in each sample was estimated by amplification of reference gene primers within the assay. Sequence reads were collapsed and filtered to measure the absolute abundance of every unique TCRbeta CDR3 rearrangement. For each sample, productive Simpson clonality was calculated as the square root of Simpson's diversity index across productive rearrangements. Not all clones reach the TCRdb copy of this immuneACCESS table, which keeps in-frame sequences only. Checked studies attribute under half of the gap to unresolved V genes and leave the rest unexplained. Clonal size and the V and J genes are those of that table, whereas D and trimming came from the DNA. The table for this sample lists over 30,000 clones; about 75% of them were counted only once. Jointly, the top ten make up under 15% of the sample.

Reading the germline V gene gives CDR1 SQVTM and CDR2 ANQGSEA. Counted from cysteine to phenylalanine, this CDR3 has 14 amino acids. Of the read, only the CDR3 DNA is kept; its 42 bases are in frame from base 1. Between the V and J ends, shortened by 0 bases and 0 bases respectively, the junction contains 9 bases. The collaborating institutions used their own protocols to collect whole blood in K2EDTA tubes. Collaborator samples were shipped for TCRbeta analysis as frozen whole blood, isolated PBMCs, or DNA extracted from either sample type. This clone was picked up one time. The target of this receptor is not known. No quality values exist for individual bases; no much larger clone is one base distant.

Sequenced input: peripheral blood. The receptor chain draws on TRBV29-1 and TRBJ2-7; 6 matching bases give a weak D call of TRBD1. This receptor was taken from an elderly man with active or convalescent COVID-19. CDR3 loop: CSVEDQGSSYEQYF. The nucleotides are TGCAGCGTTGAAGATCAGGGGAGCTCCTACGAGCAGTACTTC.